Listed below are T cell receptor beta chains from one sample, sequenced in a study of cytomegalovirus exposure and HLA in healthy donors. Here immunoSEQ multiplex PCR was the method, and the copy in TCRdb shows in-frame clones only, minus some. The repertoire holds 160,000 or so clones, with 70% to 85% as singletons. Sequenced sample: PBMCs. The receptors originated from a middle-aged man in good health and CMV-seropositive. Each CDR3 is given with its conserved first and last residue. The D gene is left open where the match is weak. Rows give clone size only sometimes, using once, few, many, or a class for an expanded clone.

size	V	J	D	DNA	CDR3
.	TRBV29-1	TRBJ2-3	TRBD2	TGCAGCGTTGAAGAGCGGGGGAATAGAGATACGCAGTATTTT	CSVEERGNRDTQYF
.	TRBV9	TRBJ1-3	.	TGTGCCAGCAGCGGGGAGGACTTCTCTGGAAACACCATATATTTT	CASSGEDFSGNTIYF
.	TRBV5-4	TRBJ1-2	TRBD1	TGTGCCAGCAGCCGTACAGGGGACTATGGCTACACCTTC	CASSRTGDYGYTF
.	TRBV29-1	TRBJ1-1	.	TGCAGCGTTGGAACGGGAGGGCCGAACACTGAAGCTTTCTTT	CSVGTGGPNTEAFF
few	TRBV11-2	TRBJ1-2	TRBD1	TGTGCCAGCAGGCTGACAGGGGGCGTCTATGGCTACACCTTC	CASRLTGGVYGYTF
.	TRBV19	TRBJ1-1	TRBD1	TGTGCCAGTAGTAGCGACAGGGGATCTGAAGCTTTCTTT	CASSSDRGSEAFF
.	TRBV9	TRBJ2-5	.	TGTGCCAGCAGCGTAGCTGGTCAGCAAGAGACCCAGTACTTC	CASSVAGQQETQYF
.	TRBV6-6	TRBJ1-1	.	TGTGCCAGCAGTTTGGGCAGGGGGAACACTGAAGCTTTCTTT	CASSLGRGNTEAFF
.	TRBV7-9	TRBJ2-1	.	TGTGCCAGCAGCACTCAAACCGGTGGGGGCAAATCGGAGCAGTTCTTC	CASSTQTGGGKSEQFF
few	TRBV14	TRBJ1-2	.	TGTGCCAGCAGCCCAAGAACAATGGATGGCTACACCTTC	CASSPRTMDGYTF
.	TRBV28	TRBJ2-3	.	TGTGCCAGCAGTGTCAGGGGCGCCCCAGATACGCAGTATTTT	CASSVRGAPDTQYF
.	TRBV11-2	TRBJ2-3	.	TGTGCCAGCAGCTCGCCGGGGAGGAGGGATACGCAGTATTTT	CASSSPGRRDTQYF
.	TRBV4-3	TRBJ2-7	TRBD2	TGCGCCAGCAGCCGGACTAGCGGGGGGTACTACGAGCAGTACTTC	CASSRTSGGYYEQYF
.	TRBV6-1	TRBJ2-5	TRBD2	TGTGCCAGCAGTGTTAGCGGGGGGGAAGAGACCCAGTACTTC	CASSVSGGEETQYF
.	TRBV7-9	TRBJ2-2	TRBD1	TGTGCCCTGGGACAGGGGGCCGCGAACACCGGGGAGCTGTTTTTT	CALGQGAANTGELFF
few	TRBV4-1	TRBJ1-4	.	TGCGCCAGCAGCCAGAGGGAGGGGACTAATGAAAAACTGTTTTTT	CASSQREGTNEKLFF
.	TRBV10-2	TRBJ2-3	TRBD1	TGCGCCAGCAGTGGGACAGGGGGCGCAGATACGCAGTATTTT	CASSGTGGADTQYF
.	TRBV9	TRBJ1-1	.	TGTGCCAGCAGCCCCCACAGGGATCTCACTGAAGCTTTCTTT	CASSPHRDLTEAFF
few	TRBV2	TRBJ1-1	.	TGTGCCAGCAGTGAAGCGCTTCAGGGGCGAGACACTGAAGCTTTCTTT	CASSEALQGRDTEAFF
.	TRBV30	TRBJ1-1	.	TGTGCCTGGAGTGTACTAGCGAACACTGAAGCTTTCTTT	CAWSVLANTEAFF
few	TRBV19	TRBJ1-4	TRBD1	TGTGCCAGTAGTACCCGGACAGGTACAACTAATGAAAAACTGTTTTTT	CASSTRTGTTNEKLFF
.	TRBV6-1	TRBJ2-1	.	TGTGCCAGCAGGAGCTGGAATGAGCAGTTCTTC	CASRSWNEQFF
few	TRBV7-2	TRBJ1-5	.	TGTGCCAGCAGCTTTATAGAGAATCAGCCCCAGCATTTT	CASSFIENQPQHF
.	TRBV5-4	TRBJ2-2	.	TGTGCCAGCAGCAGAGCAGGGGCCATCACCGGGGAGCTGTTTTTT	CASSRAGAITGELFF
.	TRBV12-5	TRBJ2-7	TRBD1	TGTGCTAGTGGTTTGGGCAGACAGGGCAACGAGCAGTACTTC	CASGLGRQGNEQYF
.	TRBV4-2	TRBJ1-2	.	TGTGCCAGCAGCCAAGAGGTGGGGGGATACCCTAACTATGGCTACACCTTC	CASSQEVGGYPNYGYTF
.	TRBV19	TRBJ2-7	.	TGTGCCAGTAGTATCATTGGAGCAGGGATATACGAGCAGTACTTC	CASSIIGAGIYEQYF
.	TRBV7-2	TRBJ2-4	.	TGTGCCAGCAGCTTAACGTCGGGGGGCGCCCCCAAAAACATTCAGTACTTC	CASSLTSGGAPKNIQYF
.	TRBV19	TRBJ1-4	.	TGTGCCAGTAGGGAACAGGCCGGGGAAAAACTGTTTTTT	CASREQAGEKLFF
.	TRBV5-1	TRBJ1-6	TRBD1	TGCGCCAGCAGCTTGGACAGGGGAAGAAATTCACCCCTCCACTTT	CASSLDRGRNSPLHF
.	TRBV5-4	TRBJ1-6	TRBD1	TGTGCCAGCAGCTTGGATACCAGGGGGTTTTCACCCCTCCACTTT	CASSLDTRGFSPLHF
few	TRBV6-5	TRBJ1-2	TRBD1	TGTGCCAGCAGTTACCTTGGGACAGGGTATGGCTACACCTTC	CASSYLGTGYGYTF
.	TRBV30	TRBJ2-2	TRBD1	TGTGCCGGCCACCGGACAGGGCGAACCGGGGAGCTGTTTTTT	CAGHRTGRTGELFF
.	TRBV25-1	TRBJ2-1	TRBD2	TGTGCCAGCAGTGAATACGTAGCGGGGGTGTTCTTC	CASSEYVAGVFF
once	TRBV30	TRBJ2-3	TRBD2	TGTGCCTGGAGGGGACTAGCGGGGGCTCATACGCAGTATTTT	CAWRGLAGAHTQYF
.	TRBV28	TRBJ1-5	.	TGTGCCAGCAGTTTCCCTTGGGGGGGTAGCAATCAGCCCCAGCATTTT	CASSFPWGGSNQPQHF
.	TRBV5-4	TRBJ2-6	TRBD2	TGTGCCAGCAGCCCCGGGGTGGGGCGGGGGGCCTCTGGGGCCAACGTCCTGACTTTC	CASSPGVGRGASGANVLTF
.	TRBV7-2	TRBJ2-7	.	TGTGCCAGCAGCCCTCAGGCTAGCTCCCACGAGCAGTACTTC	CASSPQASSHEQYF
few	TRBV27	TRBJ2-2	.	TGTGCCAGCAGTTTCCAGAACACCGGGGAGCTGTTTTTT	CASSFQNTGELFF
.	TRBV6-5	TRBJ2-7	.	TGTGCCAGCAACCAGGGCTACGAGCAGTACTTC	CASNQGYEQYF
.	TRBV30	TRBJ2-7	.	TGTGCCTGGAGTAGAGTGGAGCCCTCCGACCAGGGGTACGAGCAGTACTTC	CAWSRVEPSDQGYEQYF
.	TRBV18	TRBJ1-4	TRBD1	TGTGCCAGCTCACCGACTACAGGGGAGACTAATGAAAAACTGTTTTTT	CASSPTTGETNEKLFF
.	TRBV4-3	TRBJ1-5	.	TGCGCCAGCAGCCAAGATGGGGCAGGGTCCAATCAGCCCCAGCATTTT	CASSQDGAGSNQPQHF
.	TRBV10-3	TRBJ1-1	TRBD1	TGTGCCATCACTGGACAGGGACGGACTGAAGCTTTCTTT	CAITGQGRTEAFF
.	TRBV5-6	TRBJ2-1	.	TGTGCCAGCAGCTTTGGAGGGCGACTGAATGAGCAGTTCTTC	CASSFGGRLNEQFF